Listed below are T cell receptor beta chains from one sample, sequenced in a study of T cells in Graves' hyperthyroidism and ophthalmopathy. Each CDR3 protein gets one entry after TCRdb re-called the multiplex PCR reads with MiXCR. This sample has hundreds of thousands of distinct CDR3 sequences, with 14% found just once. Sequencing was performed on blood. All receptors come from a woman under 30 with Graves' hyperthyroidism. The CDR3 runs from the conserved cysteine through the conserved F or W.

v_call	cdr3_length	j_call	cdr3_aa
TRBV30	16	TRBJ2-7	CAWIKPGQPDPYEQYF
TRBV7-3	15	TRBJ2-3	CASSYPGGGTDTQYF
TRBV24-1	13	TRBJ2-1	CATSDFHNNEQFF
TRBV6-2/TRBV6-3	11	TRBJ2-1	CASSHGGEQFF
TRBV5-1	16	TRBJ1-5	CASSLDGSGSNQPQHF
TRBV5-1	13	TRBJ1-1	CASIGQVNTEAFF
TRBV20-1	16	TRBJ2-2	CSARREPSWDTGELFF
TRBV3-1	15	TRBJ2-5	CASSQGTSGSGTQYF
TRBV6-1	16	TRBJ2-3	CASSEGRGRASDTQYF
TRBV6-2/TRBV6-3	16	TRBJ2-2	CASSPTGEGNPGELFF
TRBV11-2	16	TRBJ2-7	CASRVANWTMSYEQYF
TRBV27	13	TRBJ2-3	CASSMTRTDTQYF
TRBV12-3/TRBV12-4	14	TRBJ1-5	CASSLAGFGQPQHF
TRBV7-2	15	TRBJ2-7	CASSPVSGSSYEQYF
TRBV20-1	12	TRBJ2-5	CSARPGGETQYF
TRBV4-3	15	TRBJ1-1	CASSQDNKGWTEAFF
TRBV24-1	16	TRBJ2-2	CATSDFGEGFTGELFF
TRBV20-1	12	TRBJ2-5	CSGAGDRETQYF
TRBV7-6	14	TRBJ2-1	CASSDRSPVGEQFF
TRBV10-3	16	TRBJ2-5	CAISGIKGLARETQYF
TRBV3-1	17	TRBJ2-7	CASSLRSSGRPTYEQYF
TRBV7-9	14	TRBJ2-7	CASSLATGPYEQYF
TRBV28	13	TRBJ1-5	CASGLGSNQPQHF
TRBV3-1	15	TRBJ2-7	CASSQGLAATYEQYF
TRBV9	15	TRBJ1-5	CASSGGPNGNQPQHF
TRBV12-3/TRBV12-4	14	TRBJ2-7	CASTRDSGQYEQYF
TRBV2	16	TRBJ2-2	CASSESSGANTGELFF
TRBV11-2	14	TRBJ2-1	CASSLEPSAGRQFF
TRBV28	17	TRBJ2-7	CASSFRYLGTASYEQYF
TRBV6-1	16	TRBJ2-7	CASRLTSSPSSYEQYF
TRBV12-3/TRBV12-4	15	TRBJ2-1	CASSAGTSGGDEQFF